One sample yielded the 6 T cell receptor beta chains listed below, sequenced in a study of blood T cell repertoires in COVID-19 (dated by TCRdb to the early 2020s). The protocol used for the library was the immunoSEQ multiplex PCR assay. Entries here come from immuneACCESS through TCRdb and include only in-frame sequences with V and J called. Some clones fail to appear in such tables; in the studies checked, an unresolved V gene covers under half of the shortfall, and the cause of the remainder is unknown. The sample includes approximately 220,000 clones, with 80% to 85% observed a single time. Of the sample, more than 4.5% falls within the top ten clones. Sequenced input: peripheral blood. All receptors derive from a woman between 55 and 75 years old who had recovered from COVID-19.

This rearrangement joins TRBV19 to TRBJ1-2, with 8 bases that match TRBD1. CDR1 is LNHDA and CDR2 is SQIVND in the germline V gene (reference sequence). The CDR3 has 14 residues. Losses at the gene ends were 4 bases for V and 4 bases for J; bases not matched to a gene: 5. The CDR3 DNA is TGTGCCAGTAGTACCACCGGACAGGGCTATGGCTACACCTTC. This translates into CASSTTGQGYGYTF.

Written as DNA, the CDR3 is TGTGCCAGCCGGGGTAGCTTCCATGAGCAGTTCTTC. The encoded protein is CASRGSFHEQFF. The chain uses TRBV6-5 and TRBJ2-1, with D possibly matching TRBD2 (5 bases). The V end was cut by 8 bases, the J end by 8 bases, with 13 bases between. Germline V gene data show CDR1 as MNHEY and CDR2 as SVGAGI. The CDR3 is made up of 12 amino acids.

The chain uses TRBV24-1 and TRBJ2-3, with D possibly TRBD1 on 6 matching bases. Trimming stripped 5 bases from V and 4 bases from J, with 9 bases between. The CDR3 is made up of 13 amino acids. Germline V gene data show CDR1 as KGHDR and CDR2 as SFDVKD. CDR3 amino acids: CATSGGGADTQYF. As DNA, the CDR3 is TGTGCCACCAGTGGAGGGGGTGCAGATACGCAGTATTTT.

The chain recombines TRBV5-6 with TRBJ2-7; 7 positions match TRBD1. This CDR3 is built from 16 residues. Germline trimming cut 4 bases from V and 3 bases from J; bases unmatched to any gene: 13. The germline V gene encodes CDR1 SGHDT and CDR2 YYEEEE. This CDR3 reads CASSPRVGGVIYEQYF. Here the CDR3 DNA reads TGTGCCAGCAGCCCCAGGGTAGGGGGCGTAATCTACGAGCAGTACTTC.

The chain links TRBV4-3 to TRBJ1-1; D is undetermined. Germline V gene data show CDR1 as LGHNA and CDR2 as YSLEER. Trimming pared 1 base from V and 6 bases from J, leaving 9 bases between. The CDR3 loop spans 13 amino acids. The CDR3 coding sequence is TGCGCCAGCAGCCAAGTAGGCGGGGCTGAAGCTTTCTTT. The encoded protein is CASSQVGGAEAFF.

The chain has TRBV6-1 and TRBJ2-5, with D possibly matching TRBD2 (7 bases). Germline-derived CDR1 and CDR2 are MNHNS and SASEGT. The CDR3 consists of 14 residues. V was trimmed by 1 base and J by 7 bases, leaving 13 bases between them. The CDR3 nucleotides read TGTGCCAGCAGTGAAGAGGGGGGGCCGGGGACCCAGTACTTC. This codes for CASSEEGGPGTQYF.